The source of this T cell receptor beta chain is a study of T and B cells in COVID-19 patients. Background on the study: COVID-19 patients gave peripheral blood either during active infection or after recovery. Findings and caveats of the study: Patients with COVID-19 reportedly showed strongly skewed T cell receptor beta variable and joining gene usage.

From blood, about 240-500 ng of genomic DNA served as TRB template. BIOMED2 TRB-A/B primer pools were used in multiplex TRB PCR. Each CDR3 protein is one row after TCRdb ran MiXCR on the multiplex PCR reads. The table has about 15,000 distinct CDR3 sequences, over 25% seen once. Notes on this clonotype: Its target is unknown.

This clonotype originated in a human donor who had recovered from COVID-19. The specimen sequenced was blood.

The CDR3 DNA reads as TGTGCCAGCAGCTCCGAGGGGGATGAGCAGTTCTTC. Amino acids: CASSSEGDEQFF. This sequence joins TRBV6-4 and TRBJ2-1; the D gene is possibly TRBD1 (6 bases). The CDR3 covers 12 residues. Trimming removed 6 bases from V and 8 bases from J, with 11 bases in between. CDR1 and CDR2 from the germline V gene are MRHNA and SNTAGT.